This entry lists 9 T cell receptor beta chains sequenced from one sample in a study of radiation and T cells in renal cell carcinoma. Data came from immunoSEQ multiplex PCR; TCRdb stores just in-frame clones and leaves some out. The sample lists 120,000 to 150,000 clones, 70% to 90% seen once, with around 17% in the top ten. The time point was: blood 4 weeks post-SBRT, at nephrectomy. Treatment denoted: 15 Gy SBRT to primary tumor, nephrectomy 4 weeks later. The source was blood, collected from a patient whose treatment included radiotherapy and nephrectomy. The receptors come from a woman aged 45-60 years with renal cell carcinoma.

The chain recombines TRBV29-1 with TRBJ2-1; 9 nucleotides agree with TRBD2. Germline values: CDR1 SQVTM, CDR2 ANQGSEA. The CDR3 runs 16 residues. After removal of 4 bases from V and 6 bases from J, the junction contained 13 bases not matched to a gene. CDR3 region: CSVVTGRAGGPNEQFF. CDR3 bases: TGCAGCGTTGTGACAGGGAGAGCGGGAGGTCCCAATGAGCAGTTCTTC.

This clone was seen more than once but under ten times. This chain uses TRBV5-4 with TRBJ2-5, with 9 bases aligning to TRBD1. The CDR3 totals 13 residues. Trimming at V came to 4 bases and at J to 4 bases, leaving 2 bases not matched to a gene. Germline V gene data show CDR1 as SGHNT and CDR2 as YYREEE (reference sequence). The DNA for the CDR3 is TGTGCCAGCAGCCAGGACAGGGGAGAGACCCAGTACTTC. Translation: CASSQDRGETQYF.

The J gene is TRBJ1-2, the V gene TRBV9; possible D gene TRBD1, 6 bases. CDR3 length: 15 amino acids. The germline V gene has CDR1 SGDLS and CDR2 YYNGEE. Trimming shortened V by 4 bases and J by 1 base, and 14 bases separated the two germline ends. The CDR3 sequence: CASSPWGHRNYGYTF. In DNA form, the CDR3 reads TGTGCCAGCAGCCCGTGGGGGCACCGTAACTATGGCTACACCTTC.

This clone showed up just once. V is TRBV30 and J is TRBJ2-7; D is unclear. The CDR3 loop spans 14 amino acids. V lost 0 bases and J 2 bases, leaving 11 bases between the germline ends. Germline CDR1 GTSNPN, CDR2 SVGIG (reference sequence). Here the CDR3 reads CAWSVRGVTYEQYF. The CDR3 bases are TGTGCCTGGAGTGTACGTGGGGTAACCTACGAGCAGTACTTC.

CDR3 region: CASSTVQAANTGELFF. For the CDR3, the DNA is TGCGCCAGCAGCACAGTACAGGCAGCGAACACCGGGGAGCTGTTTTTT. The V call is TRBV5-1, the J call TRBJ2-2; TRBD1 might be the D (5 bases). CDR3 length equals 16 residues. V lost 4 bases to trimming and J lost 0 bases, with 13 bases between them. Germline V gene data show CDR1 as SGHRS and CDR2 as YFSETQ.

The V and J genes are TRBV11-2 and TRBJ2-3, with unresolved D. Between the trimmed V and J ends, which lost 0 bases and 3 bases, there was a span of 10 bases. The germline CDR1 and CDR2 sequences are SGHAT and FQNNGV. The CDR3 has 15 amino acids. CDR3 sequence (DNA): TGTGCCAGCAGCTTAGATCAAGGGATGACAGATACGCAGTATTTT. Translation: CASSLDQGMTDTQYF.

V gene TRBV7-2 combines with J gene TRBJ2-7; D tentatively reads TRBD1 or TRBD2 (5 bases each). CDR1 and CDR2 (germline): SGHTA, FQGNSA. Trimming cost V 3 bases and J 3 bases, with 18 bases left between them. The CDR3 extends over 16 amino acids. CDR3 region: CASSFTRGLGDYEQYF. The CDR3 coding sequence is TGTGCCAGCAGCTTCACAAGGGGTTTGGGGGACTACGAGCAGTACTTC.

The CDR3 DNA is TGTGCCAGCTCGACTAGCACAACCCAAAGGCAGTATTTT. Residues: CASSTSTTQRQYF. The V gene is TRBV6-1, the J gene TRBJ2-3; 7 bases agree with TRBD2. J lost 11 bases, V lost 8 bases, and 13 bases had no gene match. The CDR3 is 13 amino acids. Germline lookup yields CDR1 MNHNS and CDR2 SASEGT.

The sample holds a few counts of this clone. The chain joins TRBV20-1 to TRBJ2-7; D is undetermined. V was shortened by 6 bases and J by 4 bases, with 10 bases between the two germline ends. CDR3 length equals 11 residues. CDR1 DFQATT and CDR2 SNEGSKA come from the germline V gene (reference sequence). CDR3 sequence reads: CSAGYVYEQYF. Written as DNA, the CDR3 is TGCAGTGCCGGGTACGTTTACGAGCAGTACTTC.